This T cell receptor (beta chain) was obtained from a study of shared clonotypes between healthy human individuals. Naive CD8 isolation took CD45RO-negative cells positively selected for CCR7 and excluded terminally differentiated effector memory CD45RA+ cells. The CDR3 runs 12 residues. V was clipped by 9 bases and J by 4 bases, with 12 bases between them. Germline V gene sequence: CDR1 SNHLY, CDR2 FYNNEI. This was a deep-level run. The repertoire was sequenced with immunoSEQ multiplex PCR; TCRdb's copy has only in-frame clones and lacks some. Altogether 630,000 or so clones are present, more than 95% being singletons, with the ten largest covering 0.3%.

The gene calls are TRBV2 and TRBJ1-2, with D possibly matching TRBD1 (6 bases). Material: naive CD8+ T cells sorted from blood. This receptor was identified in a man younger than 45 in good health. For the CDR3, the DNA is TGTGCCAGAAAACAGGGCCCCTATGGCTACACCTTC. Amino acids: CARKQGPYGYTF. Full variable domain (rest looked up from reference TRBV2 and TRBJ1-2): EPEVTQTPSHQVTQMGQEVILRCVPISNHLYFYWYRQILGQKVEFLVSFYNNEISEKSEIFDDQFSVERPDGSNFTLKIRSTKLEDSAMYFCARKQGPYGYTFGSGTRLTVV.